This T cell receptor beta chain originates from a study of control samples from healthy donors and cancer patients. The V gene's germline CDR1 is WNHNN and CDR2 SYGVQD (reference sequence). Trimming took 2 bases from V and 3 from J, leaving 2 bases between them. The CDR3 is 11 residues long. Sequencing used immunoSEQ multiplex PCR; TCRdb keeps in-frame clones, though not all of them. The repertoire holds approximately 150,000 clones, more than 85% seen once, with around 2% in the top ten. The count of this clone is one. This CDR3 is also generated by other DNA sequences in the sample. Sequenced material: blood. The rearrangement joins TRBV10-1 to TRBJ2-7; no clear D gene. The sequence came from a woman between 35 and 50 years old in good health. The CDR3 spells CASSEGYEQYF. The CDR3 nucleotides read TGCGCCAGCAGTGAGGGCTACGAGCAGTACTTC.